This T cell receptor (beta chain) was identified during a study of T cell changes during pregnancy in multiple sclerosis. Assay used: immunoSEQ multiplex PCR; TCRdb lists only in-frame clones, some missing. This table has 45,000 or so clones, about 88% appearing once. This clone was detected a few times. Sequencing used CD8+ T cells from peripheral blood mononuclear cells, obtained after pregnancy. The sequence was obtained from a female donor in good health, enrolled as a control in a pregnancy study.

The CDR3 is CASSAPGMYTEAFF. The DNA of the CDR3 is TGTGCCAGCAGCGCACCCGGGATGTACACTGAAGCTTTCTTT. The rearrangement links TRBV7-6 to TRBJ1-1; D remains ambiguous. V shed 5 bases and J shed 3 bases, with 13 bases lying between them. Germline V gene lookup returns CDR1 SGHVS and CDR2 FNYEAQ. The CDR3 extends over 14 amino acids.